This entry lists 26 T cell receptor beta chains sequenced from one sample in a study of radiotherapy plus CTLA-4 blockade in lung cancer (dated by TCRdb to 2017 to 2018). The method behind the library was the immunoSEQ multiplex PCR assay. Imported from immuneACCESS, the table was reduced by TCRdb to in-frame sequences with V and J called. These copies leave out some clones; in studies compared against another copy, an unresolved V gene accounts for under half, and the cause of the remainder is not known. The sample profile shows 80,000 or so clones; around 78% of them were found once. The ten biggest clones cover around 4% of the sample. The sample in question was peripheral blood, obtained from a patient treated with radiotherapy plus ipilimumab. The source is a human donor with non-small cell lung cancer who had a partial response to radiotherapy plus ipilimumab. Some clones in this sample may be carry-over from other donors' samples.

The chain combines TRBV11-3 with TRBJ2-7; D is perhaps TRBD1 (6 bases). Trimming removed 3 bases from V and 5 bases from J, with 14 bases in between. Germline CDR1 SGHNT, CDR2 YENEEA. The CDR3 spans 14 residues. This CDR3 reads CASSFTGSINEQYF. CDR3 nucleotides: TGTGCCAGCAGCTTTACAGGGAGTATCAACGAGCAGTACTTC.

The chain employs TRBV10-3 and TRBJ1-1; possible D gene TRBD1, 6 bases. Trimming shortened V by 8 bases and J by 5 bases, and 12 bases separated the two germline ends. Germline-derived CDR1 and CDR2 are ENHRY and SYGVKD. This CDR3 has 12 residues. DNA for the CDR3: TGTGCCATCGGGCAGGGGATGACTGAAGCTTTCTTT. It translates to CAIGQGMTEAFF.

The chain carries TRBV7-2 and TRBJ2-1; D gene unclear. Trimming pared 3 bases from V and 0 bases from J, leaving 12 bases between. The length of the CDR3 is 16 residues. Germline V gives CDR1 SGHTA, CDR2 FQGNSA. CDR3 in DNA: TGTGCCAGCAGCTTGATGGCTGGCCGCTCCTACAATGAGCAGTTCTTC. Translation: CASSLMAGRSYNEQFF.

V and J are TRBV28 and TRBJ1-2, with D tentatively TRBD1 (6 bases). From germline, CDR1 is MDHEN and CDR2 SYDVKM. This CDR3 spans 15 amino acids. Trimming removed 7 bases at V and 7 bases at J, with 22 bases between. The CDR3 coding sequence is TGTGCCAGCACCTCCGAGGGAGGGGGAGGTCGTGGCTACACCTTC. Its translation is CASTSEGGGGRGYTF.

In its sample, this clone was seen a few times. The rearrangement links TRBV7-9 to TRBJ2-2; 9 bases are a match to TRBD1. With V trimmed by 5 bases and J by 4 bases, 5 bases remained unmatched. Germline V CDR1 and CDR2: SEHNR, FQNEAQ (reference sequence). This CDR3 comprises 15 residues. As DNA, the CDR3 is TGTGCCAGCAGCGCCTACAGGGGGCGCACCGGGGAGCTGTTTTTT. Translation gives CASSAYRGRTGELFF.

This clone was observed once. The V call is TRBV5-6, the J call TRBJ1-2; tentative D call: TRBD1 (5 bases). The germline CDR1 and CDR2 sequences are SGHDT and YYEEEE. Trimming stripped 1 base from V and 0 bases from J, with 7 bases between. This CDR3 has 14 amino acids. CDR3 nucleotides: TGTGCCAGCAGCTTGTGGACATCTAACTATGGCTACACCTTC. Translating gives CASSLWTSNYGYTF.

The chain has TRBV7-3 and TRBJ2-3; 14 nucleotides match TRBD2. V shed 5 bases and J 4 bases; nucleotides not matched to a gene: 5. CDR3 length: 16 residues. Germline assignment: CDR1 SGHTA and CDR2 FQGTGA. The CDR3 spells CASSQGLAGEADTQYF. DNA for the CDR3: TGTGCCAGCAGCCAGGGACTAGCGGGAGAAGCAGATACGCAGTATTTT. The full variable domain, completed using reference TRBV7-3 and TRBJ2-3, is GAGVSQTPSNKVTEKGKYVELRCDPISGHTALYWYRQSLGQGPEFLIYFQGTGAADDSGLPNDRFFAVRPEGSVSTLKIQRTERGDSAVYLCASSQGLAGEADTQYFGPGTRLTVL.

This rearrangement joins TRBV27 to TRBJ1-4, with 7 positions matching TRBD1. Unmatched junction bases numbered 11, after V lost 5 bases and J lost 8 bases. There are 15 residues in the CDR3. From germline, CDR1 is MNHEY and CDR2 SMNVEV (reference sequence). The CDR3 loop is CASSQEGAKREKLFF. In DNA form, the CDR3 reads TGTGCCAGCAGTCAGGAGGGGGCCAAAAGAGAAAAACTGTTTTTT.

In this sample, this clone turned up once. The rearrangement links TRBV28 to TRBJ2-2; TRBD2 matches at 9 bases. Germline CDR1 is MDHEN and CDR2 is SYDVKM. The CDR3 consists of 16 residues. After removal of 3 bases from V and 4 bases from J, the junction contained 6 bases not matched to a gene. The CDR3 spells CASSFGGGETTGELFF. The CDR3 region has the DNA TGTGCCAGCAGTTTTGGCGGGGGGGAAACCACCGGGGAGCTGTTTTTT.

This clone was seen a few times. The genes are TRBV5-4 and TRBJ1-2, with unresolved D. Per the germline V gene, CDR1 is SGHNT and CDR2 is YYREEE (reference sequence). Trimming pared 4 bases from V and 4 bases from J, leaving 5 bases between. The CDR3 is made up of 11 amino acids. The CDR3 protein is CASSRGYGYTF. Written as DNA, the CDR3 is TGTGCCAGCAGCCGGGGCTATGGCTACACCTTC.

CDR3 sequence: CASSRSSSGRVDTQYF. DNA of the CDR3: TGTGCCAGCAGCCGTAGTTCTAGCGGGAGGGTAGATACGCAGTATTTT. J is TRBJ2-3 and V is TRBV4-2; 12 nucleotides line up with TRBD2. CDR3 length equals 16 residues. Germline assignment: CDR1 LGHNA and CDR2 YNFKEQ. The V segment lost 4 bases and the J segment 5 bases; nucleotides outside the gene matches: 7.

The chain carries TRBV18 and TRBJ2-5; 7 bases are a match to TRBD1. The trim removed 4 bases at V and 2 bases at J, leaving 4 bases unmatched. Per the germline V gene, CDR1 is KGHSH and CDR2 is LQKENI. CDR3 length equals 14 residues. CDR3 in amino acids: CASSRQGAQETQYF. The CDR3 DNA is TGTGCCAGCTCACGACAGGGAGCGCAAGAGACCCAGTACTTC.

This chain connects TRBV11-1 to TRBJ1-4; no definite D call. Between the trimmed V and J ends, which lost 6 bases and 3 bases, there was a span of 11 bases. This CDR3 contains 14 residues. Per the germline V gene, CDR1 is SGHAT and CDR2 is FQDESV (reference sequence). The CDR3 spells CASSSVGANEKLFF. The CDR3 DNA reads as TGTGCCAGCAGTTCGGTCGGGGCTAATGAAAAACTGTTTTTT.

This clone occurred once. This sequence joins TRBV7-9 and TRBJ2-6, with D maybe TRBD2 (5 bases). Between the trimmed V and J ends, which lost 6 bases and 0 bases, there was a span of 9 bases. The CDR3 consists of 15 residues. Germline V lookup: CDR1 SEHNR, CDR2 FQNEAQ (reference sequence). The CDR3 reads CASSYTSSGANVLTF. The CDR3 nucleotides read TGTGCCAGCAGTTATACTAGCTCTGGGGCCAACGTCCTGACTTTC.

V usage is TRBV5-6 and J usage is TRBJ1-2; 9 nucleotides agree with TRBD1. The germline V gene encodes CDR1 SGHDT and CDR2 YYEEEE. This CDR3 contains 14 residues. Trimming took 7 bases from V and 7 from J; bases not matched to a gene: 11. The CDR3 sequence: CASYPSTGGLGYTF. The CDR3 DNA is TGTGCCAGCTACCCATCTACAGGGGGCCTTGGCTACACCTTC.

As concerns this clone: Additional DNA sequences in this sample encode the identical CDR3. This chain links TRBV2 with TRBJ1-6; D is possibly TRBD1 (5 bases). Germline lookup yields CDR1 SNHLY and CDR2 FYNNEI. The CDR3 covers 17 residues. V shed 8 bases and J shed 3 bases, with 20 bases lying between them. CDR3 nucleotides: TGTGCCAGCGGGGGGGGTCTGGGGGGGGGCTATAATTCACCCCTCCACTTT. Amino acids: CASGGGLGGGYNSPLHF.

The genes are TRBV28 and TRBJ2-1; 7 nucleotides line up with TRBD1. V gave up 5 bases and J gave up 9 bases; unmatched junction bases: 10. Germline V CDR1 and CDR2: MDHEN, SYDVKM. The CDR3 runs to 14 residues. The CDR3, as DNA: TGTGCCAGCAGTCTAGGACAGGTACCTAGTGAGCAGTTCTTC. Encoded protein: CASSLGQVPSEQFF. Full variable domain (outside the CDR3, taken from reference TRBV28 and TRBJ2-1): DVKVTQSSRYLVKRTGEKVFLECVQDMDHENMFWYRQDPGLGLRLIYFSYDVKMKEKGDIPEGYSVSREKKERFSLILESASTNQTSMYLCASSLGQVPSEQFFGPGTRLTVL.

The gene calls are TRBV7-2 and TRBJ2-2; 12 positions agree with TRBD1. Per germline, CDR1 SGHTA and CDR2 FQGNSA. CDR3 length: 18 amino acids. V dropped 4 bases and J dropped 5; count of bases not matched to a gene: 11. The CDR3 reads CASSSQGQGAGRTGELFF. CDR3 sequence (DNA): TGTGCCAGCAGCTCCCAGGGACAGGGGGCAGGGAGGACCGGGGAGCTGTTTTTT.

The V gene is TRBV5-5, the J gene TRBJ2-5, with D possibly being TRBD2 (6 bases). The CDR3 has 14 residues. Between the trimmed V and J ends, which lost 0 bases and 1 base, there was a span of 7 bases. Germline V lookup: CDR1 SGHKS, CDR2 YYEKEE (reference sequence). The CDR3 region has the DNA TGTGCCAGCAGCTTGGGGGGGGTCCAAGAGACCCAGTACTTC. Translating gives CASSLGGVQETQYF.

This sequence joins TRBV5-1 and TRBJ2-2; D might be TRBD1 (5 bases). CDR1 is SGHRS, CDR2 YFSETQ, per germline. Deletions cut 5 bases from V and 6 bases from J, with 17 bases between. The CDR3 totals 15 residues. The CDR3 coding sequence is TGCGCCAGCAGTGAAAGGGCAGGGCTGGCCGGGGAGCTGTTTTTT. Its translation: CASSERAGLAGELFF. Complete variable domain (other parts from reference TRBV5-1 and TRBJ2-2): KAGVTQTPRYLIKTRGQQVTLSCSPISGHRSVSWYQQTPGQGLQFLFEYFSETQRNKGNFPGRFSGRQFSNSRSEMNVSTLELGDSALYLCASSERAGLAGELFFGEGSRLTVL.

In nucleotides, the CDR3 is TGTGCCTGTACGACGACAGGGATATTCACTGAAGCTTTCTTT. Translated: CACTTTGIFTEAFF. V gene TRBV30 combines with J gene TRBJ1-1, with 7 positions matching TRBD1. The CDR3 is 14 amino acids. Unmatched junction bases numbered 11, after V lost 6 bases and J lost 4 bases. Looked up from germline, CDR1 is GTSNPN and CDR2 is SVGIG (reference sequence).

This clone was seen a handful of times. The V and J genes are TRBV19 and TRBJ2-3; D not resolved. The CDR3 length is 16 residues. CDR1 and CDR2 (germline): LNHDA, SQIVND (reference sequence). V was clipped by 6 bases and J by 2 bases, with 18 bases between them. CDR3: CASSPKRGIFTDTQYF. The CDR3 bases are TGTGCCAGTAGCCCCAAGAGAGGCATCTTCACAGATACGCAGTATTTT.

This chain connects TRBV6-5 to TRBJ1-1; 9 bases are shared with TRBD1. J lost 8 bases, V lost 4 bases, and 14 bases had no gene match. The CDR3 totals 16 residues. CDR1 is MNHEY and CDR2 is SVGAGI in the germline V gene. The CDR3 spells CASSWGQGGFALEAFF. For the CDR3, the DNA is TGTGCCAGCAGTTGGGGACAGGGTGGGTTTGCGTTGGAAGCTTTCTTT.

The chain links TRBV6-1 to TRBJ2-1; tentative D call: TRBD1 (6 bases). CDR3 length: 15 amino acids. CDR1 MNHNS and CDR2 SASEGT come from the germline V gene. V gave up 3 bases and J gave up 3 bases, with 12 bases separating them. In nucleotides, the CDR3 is TGTGCCAGCAGTGATCGAGGGGGAAGCTACAATGAGCAGTTCTTC. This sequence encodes CASSDRGGSYNEQFF.

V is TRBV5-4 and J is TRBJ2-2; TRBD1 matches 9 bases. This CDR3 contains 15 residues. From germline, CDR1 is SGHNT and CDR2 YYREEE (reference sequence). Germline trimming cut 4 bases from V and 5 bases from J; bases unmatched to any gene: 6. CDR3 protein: CASSPKTGGTGELFF. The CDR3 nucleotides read TGTGCCAGCAGCCCTAAGACAGGGGGGACCGGGGAGCTGTTTTTT.

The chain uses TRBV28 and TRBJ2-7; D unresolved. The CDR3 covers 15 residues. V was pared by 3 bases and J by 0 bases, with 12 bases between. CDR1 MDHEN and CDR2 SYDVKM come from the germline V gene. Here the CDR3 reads CASSLWSLSSYEQYF. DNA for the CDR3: TGTGCCAGCAGTTTGTGGAGCCTGAGCTCCTACGAGCAGTACTTC.